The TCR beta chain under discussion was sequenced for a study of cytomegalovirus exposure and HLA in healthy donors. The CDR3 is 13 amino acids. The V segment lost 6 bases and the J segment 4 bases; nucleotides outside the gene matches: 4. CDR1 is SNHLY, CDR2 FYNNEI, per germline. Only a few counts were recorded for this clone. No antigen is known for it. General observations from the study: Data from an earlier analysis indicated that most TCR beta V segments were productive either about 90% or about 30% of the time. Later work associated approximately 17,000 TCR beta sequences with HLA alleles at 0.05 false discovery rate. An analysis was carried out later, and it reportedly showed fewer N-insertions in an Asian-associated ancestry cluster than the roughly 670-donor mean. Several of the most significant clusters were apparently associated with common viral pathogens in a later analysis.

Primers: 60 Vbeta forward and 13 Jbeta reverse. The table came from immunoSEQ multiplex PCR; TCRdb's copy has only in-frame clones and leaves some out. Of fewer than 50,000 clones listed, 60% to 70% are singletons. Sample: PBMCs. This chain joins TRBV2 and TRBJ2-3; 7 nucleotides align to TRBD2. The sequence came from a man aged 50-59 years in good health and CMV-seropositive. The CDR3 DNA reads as TGTGCCAGCAGGACTAGCCATGCAGATACGCAGTATTTT. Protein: CASRTSHADTQYF.